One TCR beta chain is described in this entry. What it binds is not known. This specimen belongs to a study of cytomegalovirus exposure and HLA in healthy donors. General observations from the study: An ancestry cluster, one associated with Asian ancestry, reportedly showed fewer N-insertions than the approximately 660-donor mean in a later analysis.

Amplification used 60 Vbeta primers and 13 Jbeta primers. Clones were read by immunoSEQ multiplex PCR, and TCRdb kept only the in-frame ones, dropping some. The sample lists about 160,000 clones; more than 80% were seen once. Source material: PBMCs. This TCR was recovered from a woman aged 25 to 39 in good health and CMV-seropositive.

CDR3 protein: CASSSWRDQPQHF. In DNA, the CDR3 is TGTGCCAGCAGCTCATGGAGGGATCAGCCCCAGCATTTT. This sequence joins TRBV7-9 and TRBJ1-5; no definite D call. The CDR3 loop spans 13 amino acids. V lost 4 bases to trimming and J lost 5 bases, with 9 bases between them. Looked up from germline, CDR1 is SEHNR and CDR2 is FQNEAQ (reference sequence).